In this sample, the clone carrying this T cell receptor (beta chain) turned up many times. Its matching antigen is unknown. Each CDR3 protein gets one entry after TCRdb re-called the 5' RACE reads with MiXCR. The sample carries approximately 94,000 distinct CDR3 sequences, under 4.5% recorded once. Time point indicated: sample taken at primary tumor resection. The donor group consisted of roughly 70 patients who had untreated, early-stage non-small cell lung cancer. The entry originates in a study of spatial heterogeneity in lung cancer. Study observations and caveats: Counts that tracked tumor mutation counts were those of expanded intratumoral alpha and beta TCRs.

The CDR3 spans 11 residues. Trimming shortened V by 2 bases and J by 9 bases, and 9 bases separated the two germline ends. Germline CDR1 DFQATT, CDR2 SNEGSKA (reference sequence). The chain combines TRBV20-1 with TRBJ2-3, with no clear D. The sample here was lung tumor tissue, taken at surgery. The sequence was collected from a male donor with early-stage non-small cell lung cancer. CDR3 in amino acids: CSARRSATQYF. In DNA, the CDR3 is TGCAGTGCTAGAAGGTCCGCGACGCAGTATTTT.